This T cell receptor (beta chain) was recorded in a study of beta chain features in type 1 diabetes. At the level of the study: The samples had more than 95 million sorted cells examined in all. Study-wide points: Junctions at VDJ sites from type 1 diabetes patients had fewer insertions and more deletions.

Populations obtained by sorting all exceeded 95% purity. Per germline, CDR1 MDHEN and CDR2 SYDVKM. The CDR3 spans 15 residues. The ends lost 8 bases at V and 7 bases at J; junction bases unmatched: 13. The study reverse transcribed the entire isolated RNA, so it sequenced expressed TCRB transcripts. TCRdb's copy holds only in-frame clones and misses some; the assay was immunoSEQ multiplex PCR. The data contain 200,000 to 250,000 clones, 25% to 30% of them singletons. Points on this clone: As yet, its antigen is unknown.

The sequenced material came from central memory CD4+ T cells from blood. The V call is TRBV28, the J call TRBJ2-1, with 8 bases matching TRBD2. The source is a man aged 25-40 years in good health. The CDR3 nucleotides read TGTGCCAGCGCCATGACGGGACTAGTTGCTAATGAGCAGTTCTTC. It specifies CASAMTGLVANEQFF.